This TCR beta chain was found in a study of blood T cell repertoires in COVID-19. Study as a whole: T cells, B-cell-depleted T cells, or PBMCs provided the cDNA or gDNA that served as material.

This CDR3 comprises 15 residues. V lost 2 bases and J lost 6; bases outside the gene matches: 8. Germline loops: CDR1 MDHEN, CDR2 SYDVKM. Some clones are missing from TCRdb's copy, which holds only in-frame ones; the method was immunoSEQ multiplex PCR. This sample has some 100,000 clones, with approximately 86% found just once. With respect to this clone: Other DNA sequences in this sample translate to the same CDR3.

The clonotype comes from a woman between 45 and 60 years old who had recovered from COVID-19. Material: PBMCs or T cells enriched from blood (not recorded which). This chain links TRBV28 with TRBJ2-7; TRBD2 aligns across 9 bases. The DNA of the CDR3 is TGTGCCAGCAGTTTAAGGGGCGGGGGGGCCACCGAGCAGTACTTC. It encodes CASSLRGGGATEQYF.